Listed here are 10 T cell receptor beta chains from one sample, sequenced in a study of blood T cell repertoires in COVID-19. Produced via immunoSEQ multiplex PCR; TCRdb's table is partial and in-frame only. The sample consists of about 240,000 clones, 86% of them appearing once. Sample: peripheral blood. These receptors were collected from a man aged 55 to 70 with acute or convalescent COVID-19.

CDR3 sequence (DNA): TGTGCCATCAGTGTGGCGGACAGCCTCACAGATACGCAGTATTTT. It codes for CAISVADSLTDTQYF. V is TRBV10-3 and J is TRBJ2-3, with D perhaps matching TRBD1 (6 bases). The CDR3 extends over 15 amino acids. Trimming pared 4 bases from V and 2 bases from J, leaving 13 bases between. In germline, CDR1 is ENHRY, CDR2 SYGVKD.

The CDR3 spells CASSWRDSSTDTQYF. In DNA form, the CDR3 reads TGCGCCAGCAGTTGGCGGGACTCAAGCACAGATACGCAGTATTTT. The chain is built from TRBV5-1 and TRBJ2-3; perhaps TRBD2 as D (6 bases). V was shortened by 5 bases and J by 0 bases, with 13 bases between the two germline ends. Germline lookup yields CDR1 SGHRS and CDR2 YFSETQ. The CDR3 spans 15 residues.

CDR3 loop: CASSVRENTEAFF. The CDR3 nucleotides read TGTGCCAGCAGTGTAAGAGAGAACACTGAAGCTTTCTTT. The chain links TRBV2 to TRBJ1-1, with D unclear. This CDR3 comprises 13 residues. The V gene lost 4 bases and the J gene lost 1 base, with 7 bases spanning the gap. CDR1 SNHLY and CDR2 FYNNEI come from the germline V gene.

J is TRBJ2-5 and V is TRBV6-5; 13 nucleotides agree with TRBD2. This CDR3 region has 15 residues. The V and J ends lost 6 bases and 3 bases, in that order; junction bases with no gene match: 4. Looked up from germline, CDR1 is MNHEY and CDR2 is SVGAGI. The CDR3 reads CASRAGTSGEETQYF. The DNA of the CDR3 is TGTGCCAGCAGGGCCGGGACTAGCGGGGAAGAGACCCAGTACTTC.

The CDR3 is CASSLLAGGPEGTDTQYF. The DNA for the CDR3 is TGTGCCAGCAGTTTGTTAGCGGGAGGGCCAGAGGGCACAGATACGCAGTATTTT. J is TRBJ2-3 and V is TRBV28, with 11 bases that match TRBD2. The CDR3 covers 18 residues. Germline V CDR1 and CDR2: MDHEN, SYDVKM. Trimming cost V 3 bases and J 1 base; bases outside gene matches: 9.

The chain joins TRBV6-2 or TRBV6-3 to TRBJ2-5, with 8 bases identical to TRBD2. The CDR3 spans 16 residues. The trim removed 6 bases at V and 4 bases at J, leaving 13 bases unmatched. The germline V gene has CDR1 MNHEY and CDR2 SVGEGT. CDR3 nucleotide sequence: TGTGCCAGCAGCCCGGGGCTAGCGGGTCGACTAGAGACCCAGTACTTC. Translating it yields CASSPGLAGRLETQYF.

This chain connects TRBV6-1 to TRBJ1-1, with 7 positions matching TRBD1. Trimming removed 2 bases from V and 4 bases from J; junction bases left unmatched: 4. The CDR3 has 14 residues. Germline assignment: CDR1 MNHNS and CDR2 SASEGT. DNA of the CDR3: TGTGCCAGCAGTGAAATCGACAGGGCCACTGAAGCTTTCTTT. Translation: CASSEIDRATEAFF.

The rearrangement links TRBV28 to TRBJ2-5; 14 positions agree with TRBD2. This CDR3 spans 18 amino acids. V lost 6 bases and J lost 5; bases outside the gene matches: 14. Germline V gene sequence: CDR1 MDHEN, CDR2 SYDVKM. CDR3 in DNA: TGTGCCAGCAGCCCGTACCGACTAGCGGGAGGGCCCGGGGAGACCCAGTACTTC. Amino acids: CASSPYRLAGGPGETQYF.

This CDR3 reads CASSLSSGSLTDTQYF. CDR3 sequence (DNA): TGTGCCAGCAGTTTATCTAGCGGGAGCCTCACAGATACGCAGTATTTT. V gene TRBV27 combines with J gene TRBJ2-3, with TRBD2 matching over 9 bases. This CDR3 spans 16 amino acids. Germline V lookup: CDR1 MNHEY, CDR2 SMNVEV (reference sequence). V dropped 0 bases and J dropped 2; count of bases not matched to a gene: 3.

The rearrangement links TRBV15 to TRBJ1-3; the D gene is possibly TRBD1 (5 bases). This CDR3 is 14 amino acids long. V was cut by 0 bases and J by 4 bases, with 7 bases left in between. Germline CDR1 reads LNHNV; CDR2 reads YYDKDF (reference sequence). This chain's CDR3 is CATSRDRVGNTIYF. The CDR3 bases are TGTGCCACCAGCAGAGACAGGGTCGGAAACACCATATATTTT. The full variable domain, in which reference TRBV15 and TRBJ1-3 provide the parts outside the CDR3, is DAMVIQNPRYQVTQFGKPVTLSCSQTLNHNVMYWYQQKSSQAPKLLFHYYDKDFNNEADTPDNFQSRRPNTSFCFLDIRSPGLGDTAMYLCATSRDRVGNTIYFGEGSWLTVV.